Listed below are T cell receptor beta chains from one sample, sequenced in a study of blood T cell repertoires in COVID-19. Using immunoSEQ multiplex PCR, the repertoire was profiled, and TCRdb retains in-frame clones only, with some absent. This sample has roughly 380,000 clones, with almost 90% found just once. Sequencing input: PBMCs or T cells enriched from blood (not recorded which). These TCRs come from a woman aged 25 to 39 who had been exposed to COVID-19. CDR3s include the opening cysteine and the closing phenylalanine or tryptophan. Each record gives: V gene, D gene, J gene, clone size, CDR3 DNA, CDR3 protein. D genes are given only for firm matches. Rows may omit the clone size; those that give it use once, few, many or a size class.

>TRBV2|TRBD2|TRBJ2-7|-
TGTGCCAGCCGGCGGGAGGGCCTCCCGGGGGACGAGCAGTACTTC
CASRREGLPGDEQYF
>TRBV10-2|TRBD1|TRBJ2-7|-
TGCGCCAGCAGTGAGTCGACAGGGGTCTCCTACGAGCAGTACTTC
CASSESTGVSYEQYF
>TRBV5-1|TRBD1|TRBJ1-2|-
TGCGCCAGCAGCCCTGAGACAGGGGTTGGCTACACCTTC
CASSPETGVGYTF
>TRBV6-2/TRBV6-3|TRBD2|TRBJ2-5|-
TGTGCCAGCAGTTACTGGGCTAGCGGGAGGGCCGGAGAGACCCAGTACTTC
CASSYWASGRAGETQYF
>TRBV7-6|-|TRBJ2-7|-
TGTGCCAGCAGCTTAGATCTGGGGGCGAGCGAGCAGTACTTC
CASSLDLGASEQYF
>TRBV28|TRBD2|TRBJ2-3|-
TGTGCCAGCAGTCTTACCTGGGCGGGAGGGCCTAGGGATACGCAGTATTTT
CASSLTWAGGPRDTQYF
>TRBV25-1|-|TRBJ2-1|-
TGTGCCAGCAGTGCCGCGAGGGACTCCCAGTTCTTC
CASSAARDSQFF
>TRBV3-1/TRBV3-2|TRBD1|TRBJ1-1|-
TGTGCCAGCAGCCAAGAGGTGGGACAGGGGTACAACACTGAAGCTTTCTTT
CASSQEVGQGYNTEAFF
>TRBV7-2|-|TRBJ2-3|-
TGTGCCAGCAGCCGGAGGGCCGGGATCACAGATACGCAGTATTTT
CASSRRAGITDTQYF
>TRBV3-1/TRBV3-2|-|TRBJ1-1|-
TGTGCCAGCAGCCAAGATCGGGACTTCCCCCAGCCTGAAGCTTTCTTT
CASSQDRDFPQPEAFF
>TRBV5-1|TRBD1|TRBJ2-7|once
TGCGCCAGCAGCTTGGACACAGGGGGCTCCTACGAGCAGTACTTC
CASSLDTGGSYEQYF
>TRBV27|TRBD1|TRBJ2-1|-
TGTGCCAGCAGTCCCCTGAGGGGGGGGACAGGGCAATTCTTC
CASSPLRGGTGQFF
>TRBV29-1|TRBD1|TRBJ1-1|-
TGCAGCGTTGAGGTGGGGACAGGCAACACTGAAGCTTTCTTT
CSVEVGTGNTEAFF
>TRBV18|TRBD1|TRBJ2-7|-
TGTGCCAGCTCGACGGACAGGGGGAGCTCCTACGAGCAGTACTTC
CASSTDRGSSYEQYF
>TRBV4-1|TRBD1|TRBJ2-3|-
TGCGCCAGCAGCCAGACGACAGGGGTTAGCACAGATACGCAGTATTTT
CASSQTTGVSTDTQYF
>TRBV6-5|TRBD2|TRBJ2-1|-
TGTGCCAGCATTTGGGCGGGAGGGCCACACAATGAGCAGTTCTTC
CASIWAGGPHNEQFF
>TRBV3-1/TRBV3-2|-|TRBJ1-3|-
TGTGCCAGCAGGTTTACAGGGAGGGCTGGAAACACCATATATTTT
CASRFTGRAGNTIYF
>TRBV6-5|TRBD2|TRBJ2-1|-
TGTGCCAGCAGTACCCCGGCGGGGGGGCAGTTCTTC
CASSTPAGGQFF
>TRBV29-1|TRBD1|TRBJ1-3|few
TGCAGCGCCATCACCGGGACAGGGGCCGGAAACACCATATATTTT
CSAITGTGAGNTIYF
>TRBV14|TRBD2|TRBJ2-1|-
TGTGCCAGCAGCCAAGAGCTCGGACTAGCTAACAATGAGCAGTTCTTC
CASSQELGLANNEQFF
>TRBV7-2|TRBD1|TRBJ2-1|-
TGTGCCAGCAGCTTAGAGTCGGACAGGGGGTGGCAGTTCTTC
CASSLESDRGWQFF
>TRBV2|-|TRBJ1-3|-
TGTGCCAGCAGTGAAGGGGGGGCTGGAAACACCATATATTTT
CASSEGGAGNTIYF
>TRBV7-6|-|TRBJ1-4|-
TGTGCCAGCAGCTTAGGACGGGGTAATGAAAAACTGTTTTTT
CASSLGRGNEKLFF
>TRBV5-1|-|TRBJ1-1|-
TGCGCCAGCAGCCAGGAAGACACTGAAGCTTTCTTT
CASSQEDTEAFF
>TRBV4-2|TRBD2|TRBJ2-7|-
TGTGCCAGCAGCCAAGAGAGGGGGGGACTAGCGGCGTCCTACGAGCAGTACTTC
CASSQERGGLAASYEQYF
>TRBV7-9|TRBD1|TRBJ1-6|-
TGTGCCAGCAGCCACCGGGACAGGGACGGTTCACCCCTCCACTTT
CASSHRDRDGSPLHF
>TRBV27|TRBD2|TRBJ2-1|-
TGTGCCAGCGTATTCACTAGCGGGGGAGCCTACAATGAGCAGTTCTTC
CASVFTSGGAYNEQFF
>TRBV18|TRBD1|TRBJ2-2|-
TGTGCCAGCTCCAGGACAGGGGGGAACACCGGGGAGCTGTTTTTT
CASSRTGGNTGELFF
>TRBV7-9|-|TRBJ1-6|-
TGTGCCAGCAGCTCGGAGTCAGGTGGGCTCGGGGATAATTCACCCCTCCACTTT
CASSSESGGLGDNSPLHF
>TRBV7-9|-|TRBJ1-2|-
TGTGCCAGCAGTTACTCCGGGCCCAACGCCCGGGGCTATGGCTACACCTTC
CASSYSGPNARGYGYTF
>TRBV5-1|-|TRBJ1-5|-
TGCGCCAGCAGCTTACAGCTGAGAGGGAGCAATCAGCCCCAGCATTTT
CASSLQLRGSNQPQHF
>TRBV2|-|TRBJ2-7|-
TGTGCCAGCAAGAGGAGTCAGAACTCCTACGAGCAGTACTTC
CASKRSQNSYEQYF
>TRBV6-5|-|TRBJ2-2|-
TGTGCCAGCAGTAAAAATCGGGGGAACACCGGGGAGCTGTTTTTT
CASSKNRGNTGELFF
>TRBV11-2|TRBD2|TRBJ2-3|-
TGTGCCAGCAGCGCACCGGGACTAGCGGGAGATACGCAGTATTTT
CASSAPGLAGDTQYF
>TRBV4-1|TRBD1|TRBJ1-3|-
TGCGCCAGCAGTCGGGACAGTTCTGGAAACACCATATATTTT
CASSRDSSGNTIYF
>TRBV19|-|TRBJ1-5|-
TGTGCCAGTAGTATAGACAGAAGCAATCAGCCCCAGCATTTT
CASSIDRSNQPQHF
>TRBV10-2|TRBD1|TRBJ2-7|once
TGCGCCAGCAGCCCCGGGACAGGTTCCTACGAGCAGTACTTC
CASSPGTGSYEQYF
>TRBV29-1|TRBD2|TRBJ2-1|-
TGCAGCGTTGAAGAGGGGTGGCTAGCGGGAGTCAATGAGCAGTTCTTC
CSVEEGWLAGVNEQFF
>TRBV19|TRBD1|TRBJ2-7|-
TGTGCCAGTAGTCCCCGCGACAGGGGATCTACAGGGGAGCAGTACTTC
CASSPRDRGSTGEQYF
>TRBV6-6|TRBD2|TRBJ2-4|-
TGTGCCAGCAGTCGAGATCATACTAGCGGGGGAGCCAAAAACATTCAGTACTTC
CASSRDHTSGGAKNIQYF
>TRBV5-1|TRBD1|TRBJ2-1|-
TGCGCCAGCAGCACCGGACAGGGGAAAGGGAATGAGCAGTTCTTC
CASSTGQGKGNEQFF
>TRBV27|TRBD1|TRBJ2-5|-
TGTGCCAGCAGTGTTGACAGGGGGAAGGTCAAAGAGACCCAGTACTTC
CASSVDRGKVKETQYF
>TRBV18|TRBD2|TRBJ2-5|once
TGTGCCAGCTCACGTGGGACTAGCGGGAGTGGGGAAGAGACCCAGTACTTC
CASSRGTSGSGEETQYF
>TRBV7-3|-|TRBJ2-1|few
TGTGCCAGCAGCTTAACGAGGGTCGGTGAGCAGTTCTTC
CASSLTRVGEQFF
>TRBV6-2/TRBV6-3|-|TRBJ2-2|-
TGTGCCAGCAGTTACTCGCGGAACACCGGGGAGCTGTTTTTT
CASSYSRNTGELFF